This TCR beta chain was documented in a study of blood T cell repertoires in COVID-19. Study details: T cells, B-cell-depleted T cells, or PBMCs provided the cDNA or gDNA that served as material.

This clone appeared a few times. Assay: immunoSEQ multiplex PCR; the TCRdb copy retains only in-frame clones and omits some. The data hold some 140,000 clones, with 70% to 90% observed a single time. V shed 6 bases, J shed 8 bases, and the junction held 6 bases outside the gene matches. The CDR3 contains 15 residues. Germline CDR1 is LNHDA and CDR2 is SQIVND (reference sequence). The clonotype originates from a man aged 55 to 70 with COVID-19, enrolled during active disease. The gene calls are TRBV19 and TRBJ2-2, with 13 bases that match TRBD2. Sequences were obtained from peripheral blood. CDR3 nucleotides: TGTGCCAGTAGGGTGAGACTAGCGGGAGGAGGGGAGCTGTTTTTT. Protein product: CASRVRLAGGGELFF.